This TCR beta chain was recovered during a study of molecular identifiers for immune sequencing clone quantification. Findings and limits, study-wide: Clone sizes that are highly expanded could be underestimated when identical TCR molecules share a barcode.

Previously described methods and listed TCR primers were employed for the bulk TCR libraries. Via MiXCR, TCRdb re-called the PCR reads, giving one row per CDR3 protein. The data contain hundreds of thousands of distinct CDR3 sequences, 25% of them seen just once; the ten biggest clones take up about 0.78%. Of note for this clonotype: Its antigen is still unknown. A read error may explain this, as a much larger clone is one base away.

The CDR3 extends over 14 amino acids. The germline V gene encodes CDR1 SGHTA and CDR2 FQGNSA. Isolation of naive CD8 T cells was achieved by sorting on a CD8+CD4-CCR7+CD45RA+ phenotype. The TCR sequence derives from a human donor in good health. Some libraries in this study had Jurkat cell RNA spiked in. This rearrangement joins TRBV7-2 to TRBJ2-5; a weak D match, TRBD1 (6 bases). Sequenced: naive CD8+ T cells from blood, with Jurkat cell RNA spiked in. The sample's subset: FACS-sorted CD8+CD4-CCR7+CD45RA+ naive T cells. CDR3 DNA sequence: TGTGCCAGCAGCCTTCGCAGGACAGAAGAGGCCCAGTACTTC. Translation: CASSLRRTEEAQYF.